Shown below are 18 T cell receptor beta chains from a single sample sequenced in a study of T-cell reconstitution after alpha-beta-depleted transplantation in children. Researchers prepared the TCRbeta library using unique molecular identifiers, the study reports. MiXCR, run by TCRdb on the PCR reads, gives a single entry per CDR3 protein. The top ten hold less than 5% of the sample, which has some 590,000 distinct CDR3 sequences, roughly 10% seen once. Sample: PBMCs from the stem cell graft donor, taken from the stem cell graft. The receptors were gathered from a human donor who donated a stem cell graft to a child with acute myeloid leukemia.

CDR3 sequence: CASSFGGLVYEQYF. As DNA, the CDR3 is TGTGCCAGCAGCTTCGGGGGATTGGTCTACGAGCAGTACTTC. The rearrangement links TRBV28 to TRBJ2-7, with D possibly being TRBD2 (6 bases). The CDR3 has 14 amino acids. Germline CDR1 is MDHEN and CDR2 is SYDVKM. Between the trimmed V and J ends, which lost 6 bases and 3 bases, there was a span of 15 bases. The full variable domain, rest sourced from reference TRBV28 and TRBJ2-7, is DVKVTQSSRYLVKRTGEKVFLECVQDMDHENMFWYRQDPGLGLRLIYFSYDVKMKEKGDIPEGYSVSREKKERFSLILESASTNQTSMYLCASSFGGLVYEQYFGPGTRLTVT.

This CDR3 reads CATSRDLPNTEAFF. DNA of the CDR3: TGTGCCACCAGCAGAGATCTGCCGAACACTGAAGCTTTCTTT. The chain combines TRBV15 with TRBJ1-1; D not certain. V was shortened by 0 bases and J by 1 base, with 6 bases between the two germline ends. CDR3 length: 14 amino acids. The germline V gene encodes CDR1 LNHNV and CDR2 YYDKDF (reference sequence).

The chain employs TRBV6-2 or TRBV6-3 and TRBJ2-5; perhaps TRBD2 as D (6 bases). In germline, CDR1 is MNHEY, CDR2 SVGEGT. V was cut by 5 bases and J by 2 bases, with 21 bases left in between. The CDR3 extends over 17 amino acids. This chain's CDR3 is CASSHRDVGGRQETQYF. The DNA of the CDR3 is TGTGCCAGCAGTCACCGGGATGTGGGGGGACGTCAAGAGACCCAGTACTTC.

This clonotype appeared a few times. V and J are TRBV20-1 and TRBJ2-3, with D perhaps TRBD2 (6 bases). Trimming stripped 6 bases from V and 2 bases from J, with 21 bases between. CDR1 is DFQATT, CDR2 SNEGSKA, per germline (reference sequence). There are 16 residues in the CDR3. CDR3 nucleotides: TGCAGTGCCTTTCCCGGTGGAGGGCGGGACACAGATACGCAGTATTTT. Protein product: CSAFPGGGRDTDTQYF.

This clonotype has a count of ten or more. This chain uses TRBV4-3 with TRBJ2-1; D not resolved. The CDR3 is 16 amino acids. Between the trimmed V and J ends, which lost 0 bases and 0 bases, there was a span of 9 bases. Germline CDR1 is LGHNA and CDR2 is YSLEER. The CDR3 reads CASSQDPASSYNEQFF. The CDR3 coding sequence is TGCGCCAGCAGCCAAGATCCAGCGAGCTCCTACAATGAGCAGTTCTTC.

The rearrangement links TRBV18 to TRBJ2-7; the D is unclear. V was clipped by 5 bases and J by 0 bases, with 14 bases between them. The germline V gene has CDR1 KGHSH and CDR2 LQKENI. This CDR3 spans 15 amino acids. CDR3 region: CASSFQTDPSYEQYF. The DNA for the CDR3 is TGTGCCAGCTCATTCCAGACCGACCCCTCCTACGAGCAGTACTTC.

This clonotype was seen at least ten times. The CDR3 spells CASRTGGSTGELFF. CDR3 bases: TGTGCCAGCCGGACAGGGGGGTCGACCGGGGAGCTGTTTTTT. The rearrangement joins TRBV6-4 to TRBJ2-2; TRBD1 matches at 10 bases. CDR1 MRHNA and CDR2 SNTAGT come from the germline V gene. The CDR3 has 14 amino acids. J was trimmed by 5 bases and V by 8 bases; bases with no gene match: 5.

The V and J genes are TRBV10-2 and TRBJ2-1, with a tentative D call TRBD2 (5 bases). Germline V gene data show CDR1 as WSHSY and CDR2 as SAAADI. Trimming stripped 8 bases from V and 0 bases from J, with 11 bases between. The CDR3 is made up of 14 amino acids. Here the CDR3 DNA reads TGCGCCAGCGGAGGCCAGAGCTCCTACAATGAGCAGTTCTTC. This sequence encodes CASGGQSSYNEQFF.

There are many counts of this clonotype. V gene TRBV9 combines with J gene TRBJ1-3, with unresolved D. Trimming cost V 1 base and J 2 bases, with 13 bases left between them. Germline V gene data show CDR1 as SGDLS and CDR2 as YYNGEE. The CDR3 runs 16 residues. CDR3: CASSVWATDAGNTIYF. DNA of the CDR3: TGTGCCAGCAGCGTATGGGCCACGGACGCTGGAAACACCATATATTTT.

In this sample, this clonotype turned up many times. The V call is TRBV5-1, the J call TRBJ1-2, with D perhaps matching TRBD1 (6 bases). The V gene lost 2 bases and the J gene lost 7 bases, with 12 bases spanning the gap. The CDR3 totals 13 residues. Germline V CDR1 and CDR2: SGHRS, YFSETQ. As DNA, the CDR3 is TGCGCCAGCAGCTTAGGGGGGGGCCGTGGCTACACCTTC. Its protein is CASSLGGGRGYTF. The full variable domain, in which reference TRBV5-1 and TRBJ1-2 provide the parts outside the CDR3, is KAGVTQTPRYLIKTRGQQVTLSCSPISGHRSVSWYQQTPGQGLQFLFEYFSETQRNKGNFPGRFSGRQFSNSRSEMNVSTLELGDSALYLCASSLGGGRGYTFGSGTRLTVV.

This clonotype was counted between two and nine times. The chain is built from TRBV7-9 and TRBJ2-7; 7 bases line up with TRBD1. The CDR3 consists of 14 residues. The junction had 11 bases not matched to a gene; V was cut back by 8 bases and J by 4 bases. CDR1 is SEHNR, CDR2 FQNEAQ, per germline (reference sequence). The CDR3 region is CASAAGTDLYEQYF. The CDR3 DNA is TGTGCCAGCGCTGCCGGGACAGACCTATACGAGCAGTACTTC.

This clonotype appeared a few times. The rearrangement joins TRBV6-1 to TRBJ2-6; 7 positions agree with TRBD1. Germline trimming cut 5 bases from V and 2 bases from J; bases unmatched to any gene: 12. In germline, CDR1 is MNHNS, CDR2 SASEGT. This CDR3 contains 18 residues. The CDR3 DNA sequence: TGTGCCAGCAGTAGGCAACAGGGGTTGGGCGCTGGGGCCAACGTCCTGACTTTC. Encoded protein: CASSRQQGLGAGANVLTF.

This clonotype came up a few times. V and J are TRBV30 and TRBJ1-1, with unresolved D. Trimming pared 0 bases from V and 7 bases from J, leaving 6 bases between. Germline CDR1 is GTSNPN and CDR2 is SVGIG (reference sequence). CDR3 length equals 11 residues. CDR3 DNA: TGTGCCTGGAGTGTATTGGTTGAAGCTTTCTTT. Its translation is CAWSVLVEAFF.

Many counts were recorded for this clonotype. J is TRBJ2-1 and V is TRBV27; D is possibly TRBD2 (6 bases). Trimming took 0 bases from V and 8 from J, leaving 14 bases between them. The CDR3 is 15 residues long. Germline V gene lookup returns CDR1 MNHEY and CDR2 SMNVEV (reference sequence). This chain's CDR3 is CASSLSRGGVDEQFF. DNA for the CDR3: TGTGCCAGCAGTTTATCTCGCGGCGGGGTGGATGAGCAGTTCTTC.

This clonotype has a handful of counts. The chain recombines TRBV7-9 with TRBJ1-4, with D possibly TRBD1 on 5 matching bases. The CDR3 extends over 14 amino acids. Trimming removed 8 bases from V and 4 bases from J, with 14 bases in between. From germline, CDR1 is SEHNR and CDR2 FQNEAQ (reference sequence). The chain's CDR3 is CASGRAGSNEKLFF. The CDR3 DNA sequence: TGTGCCAGCGGTCGGGCAGGGAGTAATGAAAAACTGTTTTTT.

This rearrangement joins TRBV6-5 to TRBJ1-4; no clear D gene. This CDR3 region has 15 residues. Germline V gene sequence: CDR1 MNHEY, CDR2 SVGAGI. Trimming pared 4 bases from V and 1 base from J, leaving 10 bases between. Written as DNA, the CDR3 is TGTGCCAGCAGTTCAGTTATGGAAACTAATGAAAAACTGTTTTTT. Encoded protein: CASSSVMETNEKLFF.

The table lists this clonotype with a few counts. The genes are TRBV27 and TRBJ2-1, with D unclear. Between the trimmed V and J ends, which lost 5 bases and 4 bases, there was a span of 21 bases. The CDR3 has 17 residues. Germline-derived CDR1 and CDR2 are MNHEY and SMNVEV (reference sequence). The CDR3 region has the DNA TGTGCCAGCAGTCTAATATCAGGCGGTTTGGCGTACAATGAGCAGTTCTTC. Encoded protein: CASSLISGGLAYNEQFF.

This clonotype was detected only a few times. V gene TRBV9 combines with J gene TRBJ2-1, with TRBD2 matching over 10 bases. Germline V gene lookup returns CDR1 SGDLS and CDR2 YYNGEE. Trimming cost V 0 bases and J 9 bases; bases outside gene matches: 9. This CDR3 region has 16 residues. In nucleotides, the CDR3 is TGTGCCAGCAGCGTAGATCCAGCGGGAGGGCTTAGTGAGCAGTTCTTC. This sequence encodes CASSVDPAGGLSEQFF.